Each of the 32 T cell receptor beta chains below was sequenced from the same sample in a study of blood T cell repertoires in COVID-19. Clones were read by immunoSEQ multiplex PCR, and TCRdb kept only the in-frame ones, dropping some. This sample has 100,000 to 150,000 clones, with around 81% found just once. The sequenced sample consisted of peripheral blood. The receptor source for this set is a woman aged 45-59 years with acute or convalescent COVID-19.

A few counts support this clone. The V gene is TRBV6-5, the J gene TRBJ2-1, with D tentatively TRBD1 (5 bases). The CDR3 covers 16 residues. Germline CDR1 is MNHEY and CDR2 is SVGAGI. V was shortened by 2 bases and J by 9 bases, with 20 bases between the two germline ends. As DNA, the CDR3 is TGTGCCAGCAGTTACGATTCGGGCCCAGGGTTACGTGAGCAGTTCTTC. It specifies CASSYDSGPGLREQFF.

V gene TRBV6-1 combines with J gene TRBJ1-2; TRBD1 is a possible D gene (6 bases). This CDR3 contains 14 residues. Trimming removed 3 bases from V and 4 bases from J, with 12 bases in between. Per germline, CDR1 MNHNS and CDR2 SASEGT. The CDR3 region has the DNA TGTGCCAGCAGTGAGCATACAGGGACCTATGGCTACACCTTC. Its protein is CASSEHTGTYGYTF.

This clone occurred a few times. The CDR3: CASRYTGGNTEAFF. The CDR3 DNA reads TGTGCCAGCAGGTACACAGGGGGTAATACTGAAGCTTTCTTT. V and J are TRBV5-8 and TRBJ1-1; the match to TRBD1 covers 8 bases. This CDR3 is 14 amino acids long. Per germline, CDR1 SGHTS and CDR2 YDEGEE. With V trimmed by 5 bases and J by 5 bases, 8 bases remained unmatched.

This clone was seen only a few times. The chain recombines TRBV30 with TRBJ1-2, with 8 bases fitting TRBD1. With V trimmed by 7 bases and J by 7 bases, 14 bases remained unmatched. This CDR3 is built from 14 residues. CDR1 is GTSNPN and CDR2 is SVGIG in the germline V gene (reference sequence). CDR3 residues: CAFPLGQAGFGYTF. The CDR3 region has the DNA TGTGCCTTCCCCCTGGGACAGGCTGGTTTTGGCTACACCTTC.

The chain's CDR3 is CSVGGMASNYGYTF. In DNA form, the CDR3 reads TGCAGCGTTGGCGGGATGGCGAGTAACTATGGCTACACCTTC. The rearrangement uses TRBV29-1 and TRBJ1-2; D not certain. The CDR3 is 14 amino acids. Per germline, CDR1 SQVTM and CDR2 ANQGSEA. Trimming removed 4 bases from V and 1 base from J, with 13 bases in between.

This clone is a singleton in its sample. The V call is TRBV3-1 (or the pseudogene TRBV3-2), the J call TRBJ1-6, with a tentative D call TRBD1 (5 bases). Germline assignment: CDR1 LGHDT and CDR2 YNNKEL (reference sequence). V lost 4 bases, J lost 7 bases, and 17 bases lay in between. This CDR3 is 16 amino acids long. DNA for the CDR3: TGTGCCAGCAGCCGTCGGCAGGGCATTTCGAATTCACCCCTCCACTTT. Protein product: CASSRRQGISNSPLHF.

This clone has just one count. The rearrangement links TRBV9 to TRBJ1-2, with D unresolved. Germline V gene lookup returns CDR1 SGDLS and CDR2 YYNGEE. Between the trimmed V and J ends, which lost 0 bases and 7 bases, there was a span of 13 bases. The CDR3 has 14 residues. In nucleotides, the CDR3 is TGTGCCAGCAGCGTAGTCGGTTCTTTTGGTGGCTACACCTTC. This gives the protein CASSVVGSFGGYTF.

The chain joins TRBV28 to TRBJ2-7; 7 bases match TRBD2. V was clipped by 6 bases and J by 1 base; unmatched bases: 3. The CDR3 consists of 13 residues. CDR1 and CDR2 (germline): MDHEN, SYDVKM. DNA for the CDR3: TGTGCCAGCAGGTGGGGGGGGTCCTACGAGCAGTACTTC. It is translated as CASRWGGSYEQYF.

The chain recombines TRBV19 with TRBJ2-7; D may be TRBD1 (6 bases). Germline CDR1 and CDR2: LNHDA and SQIVND (reference sequence). The V and J ends lost 5 bases and 6 bases respectively, with 14 bases between them. The CDR3 consists of 13 residues. As DNA, the CDR3 is TGTGCCAGTAGTCCCAGGGGTTGGGGCGAGCAGTACTTC. It specifies CASSPRGWGEQYF.

With respect to this clone: Within the sample, other DNA sequences also encode this same CDR3. The V and J genes are TRBV10-2 and TRBJ1-1, with TRBD1 identical over 8 bases. CDR1 WSHSY and CDR2 SAAADI come from the germline V gene. The CDR3 extends over 15 amino acids. Trimming took 3 bases from V and 14 from J; bases not matched to a gene: 17. The CDR3 nucleotides are TGCGCCAGCAGTGACGCCTCTCGGACAGGGATTGCAGCCTTCTTT. The encoded protein is CASSDASRTGIAAFF.

The rearrangement links TRBV7-8 to TRBJ2-3, with TRBD2 matching 7 bases. The ends lost 2 bases at V and 5 bases at J; junction bases unmatched: 13. CDR1 and CDR2 from the germline V gene are SGHVS and FQNEAQ. The CDR3 totals 17 residues. The CDR3 DNA is TGTGCCAGCAGCTTAACGGTTGGCGGGAGATTAAAAGATACGCAGTATTTT. Its protein is CASSLTVGGRLKDTQYF.

The gene calls are TRBV28 and TRBJ1-5; no firm D call. Germline CDR1 reads MDHEN; CDR2 reads SYDVKM. Trimming pared 7 bases from V and 2 bases from J, leaving 18 bases between. This CDR3 region has 16 residues. The CDR3 is CASMLAGGMGNQPQHF. CDR3 bases: TGTGCCAGCATGCTTGCGGGAGGAATGGGCAATCAGCCCCAGCATTTT.

This clone came up once. The chain links TRBV6-5 to TRBJ1-2; 7 nucleotides agree with TRBD1. Trimming cost V 5 bases and J 8 bases; bases outside gene matches: 8. This CDR3 is 13 amino acids long. The germline CDR1 and CDR2 sequences are MNHEY and SVGAGI. The CDR3 loop reads CASSNDRVGGYTF. Here the CDR3 DNA reads TGTGCCAGCAGTAATGACAGGGTTGGAGGCTACACCTTC.

The chain couples TRBV11-2 to TRBJ2-7, with 11 bases lining up with TRBD1. CDR1 and CDR2 (germline): SGHAT, FQNNGV. J was trimmed by 4 bases and V by 1 base; bases with no gene match: 6. The CDR3 totals 16 residues. The CDR3 loop is CASSLASGQGAYEQYF. CDR3 in DNA: TGTGCCAGCAGCTTAGCCTCCGGACAGGGGGCATACGAGCAGTACTTC.

V usage is TRBV5-1 and J usage is TRBJ1-5; 9 bases line up with TRBD1. J was trimmed by 4 bases and V by 1 base; bases with no gene match: 3. This CDR3 spans 15 amino acids. Germline values: CDR1 SGHRS, CDR2 YFSETQ. The CDR3 nucleotides read TGCGCCAGCAGCTTGACAGGGGGCTATAATCAGCCCCAGCATTTT. Residues: CASSLTGGYNQPQHF.

The CDR3 DNA follows: TGTGCCACCAGTAGAACGGGGAACGAAAAACTGTTTTTT. This translates into CATSRTGNEKLFF. The rearrangement joins TRBV24-1 to TRBJ1-4; D unresolved. The V and J ends lost 6 bases and 8 bases respectively, with 12 bases between them. Germline CDR1 and CDR2: KGHDR and SFDVKD. This CDR3 has 13 residues.

This chain links TRBV14 with TRBJ1-1; TRBD1 might be the D (5 bases). Trimming took off 3 bases at V and 9 bases at J, with 11 bases between the two ends. Germline values: CDR1 SGHDN, CDR2 FVKESK. The CDR3 contains 12 residues. CDR3 loop: CASSHPRAQAFF. For the CDR3, the DNA is TGTGCCAGCAGCCACCCCAGGGCTCAAGCTTTCTTT.

This sequence joins TRBV9 and TRBJ2-2, with TRBD2 identical over 12 bases. The CDR3 contains 17 residues. From germline, CDR1 is SGDLS and CDR2 YYNGEE. J was trimmed by 0 bases and V by 0 bases; bases with no gene match: 0. CDR3 sequence reads: CASSVGLAGANTGELFF. In DNA, the CDR3 is TGTGCCAGCAGCGTAGGACTAGCGGGGGCGAACACCGGGGAGCTGTTTTTT.

The V gene is TRBV7-9, the J gene TRBJ1-1; D not resolved. This CDR3 has 15 residues. V shed 0 bases and J shed 4 bases, with 12 bases lying between them. Looked up from germline, CDR1 is SEHNR and CDR2 is FQNEAQ (reference sequence). The chain's CDR3 is CASSLAPRSGTEAFF. The CDR3 coding sequence is TGTGCCAGCAGCTTAGCCCCAAGGTCAGGCACTGAAGCTTTCTTT.

CDR3 protein: CASSLGGLAGGNEQFF. In DNA, the CDR3 is TGTGCCAGCAGCTTGGGGGGACTAGCGGGAGGGAATGAGCAGTTCTTC. This chain joins TRBV5-4 and TRBJ2-1; 16 positions match TRBD2. The trim removed 0 bases at V and 7 bases at J, leaving 1 base unmatched. Germline V gene sequence: CDR1 SGHNT, CDR2 YYREEE (reference sequence). CDR3 length: 16 amino acids.

The chain recombines TRBV7-3 with TRBJ2-2; 7 bases line up with TRBD2. With V trimmed by 5 bases and J by 2 bases, 5 bases remained unmatched. The germline V gene has CDR1 SGHTA and CDR2 FQGTGA. This CDR3 region has 15 residues. CDR3 amino acids: CASSPGGSNTGELFF. The CDR3 coding sequence is TGTGCCAGCAGCCCGGGGGGATCTAACACCGGGGAGCTGTTTTTT.

The chain carries TRBV2 and TRBJ2-1; 7 bases match TRBD1. V trimming: 9 bases; J trimming: 4 bases; junction bases outside the gene matches: 15. CDR3 size: 16 residues. Germline CDR1 SNHLY, CDR2 FYNNEI. The CDR3 bases are TGTGCCAGTTTACCTTTCCCGGGACAGTTATACAATGAGCAGTTCTTC. This translates into CASLPFPGQLYNEQFF.

This clone was seen a few times. The rearrangement links TRBV2 to TRBJ1-5; D remains unclear. The CDR3 is 14 residues long. The germline gives CDR1 SNHLY, CDR2 FYNNEI. Trimming took off 0 bases at V and 5 bases at J, with 8 bases between the two ends. The CDR3 spells CASSEAAGDQPQHF. As DNA, the CDR3 is TGTGCCAGCAGTGAAGCAGCGGGCGATCAGCCCCAGCATTTT.

This chain uses TRBV6-5 with TRBJ1-2; tentative D call: TRBD1 (5 bases). Germline V gives CDR1 MNHEY, CDR2 SVGAGI. This CDR3 spans 13 amino acids. V was cut by 5 bases and J by 4 bases, with 11 bases left in between. CDR3 in DNA: TGTGCCAGCAGTCCTCAGACAGCCTATGGCTACACCTTC. Translated: CASSPQTAYGYTF.

This rearrangement joins TRBV5-1 to TRBJ1-1; the match to TRBD1 covers 12 bases. V trimming: 4 bases; J trimming: 3 bases; junction bases outside the gene matches: 4. Germline V gene sequence: CDR1 SGHRS, CDR2 YFSETQ. The CDR3 runs 15 residues. This CDR3 reads CASSGTGGADTEAFF. The CDR3 DNA reads TGCGCCAGCAGCGGGACAGGGGGCGCGGACACTGAAGCTTTCTTT.

The chain carries TRBV12-3 or TRBV12-4 and TRBJ2-7; TRBD1 matches at 7 bases. The CDR3 is 13 amino acids. With 6 bases clipped from V and 3 bases from J, the junction kept 5 bases outside the gene matches. CDR3 DNA: TGTGCCAGCAGCCCCGGGACAGACTACGAGCAGTACTTC. Protein: CASSPGTDYEQYF.

The chain is built from TRBV28 and TRBJ1-5, with 9 bases matching TRBD1. Germline CDR1 is MDHEN and CDR2 is SYDVKM. The CDR3 consists of 15 residues. J was trimmed by 7 bases and V by 4 bases; bases with no gene match: 8. CDR3 region: CASSSTGTGKQPQHF. For the CDR3, the DNA is TGTGCCAGCAGTTCAACCGGGACAGGGAAACAGCCCCAGCATTTT.

This chain uses TRBV9 with TRBJ2-7, with a tentative D call TRBD1 (5 bases). V was clipped by 3 bases and J by 1 base, with 17 bases between them. Germline CDR1 reads SGDLS; CDR2 reads YYNGEE. The CDR3 totals 16 residues. The CDR3 loop reads CASSAVNQGGSYEQYF. CDR3 sequence (DNA): TGTGCCAGCAGCGCCGTTAACCAGGGTGGGTCCTACGAGCAGTACTTC.

Comment on this clone: One end of the junction does not line up with germline, which may come from a read error. The V gene is TRBV16, the J gene TRBJ2-1; TRBD1 might be the D (6 bases). CDR1 and CDR2 (germline): KGHSY, FQNENV. The CDR3 is made up of 11 amino acids. The chain's CDR3 is CASSRGQYPLF. In DNA form, the CDR3 reads TGTGCCAGCAGCCGAGGACAGTATCCACTCTTC. Complete variable domain (other parts from reference TRBV16 and TRBJ2-1): GEEVAQTPKHLVRGEGQKAKLYCAPIKGHSYVFWYQQVLKNEFKFLISFQNENVFDETGMPKERFSAKCLPNSPCSLEIQATKLEDSAVYFCASSRGQYPLFGPGTRLTVL.

The chain employs TRBV5-1 and TRBJ2-3; no firm D call. Deletions cut 1 base from V and 6 bases from J, with 6 bases between. Per germline, CDR1 SGHRS and CDR2 YFSETQ. The CDR3 is 12 amino acids. The CDR3 protein is CASSLIPDTQYF. The CDR3 bases are TGCGCCAGCAGCTTGATCCCGGATACGCAGTATTTT.

V and J are TRBV19 and TRBJ2-5; D perhaps matches TRBD2 (6 bases). Germline-derived CDR1 and CDR2 are LNHDA and SQIVND (reference sequence). Trimming left V 3 bases short and J 5 bases short, with 19 bases between. This CDR3 is built from 16 residues. The CDR3 DNA follows: TGTGCCAGTAGTATTCAGTGGAGGGGCGCGGGGGAGACCCAGTACTTC. This encodes CASSIQWRGAGETQYF.

The chain has TRBV2 and TRBJ2-3; D gene unclear. CDR1 SNHLY and CDR2 FYNNEI come from the germline V gene. Trimming shortened V by 4 bases and J by 1 base, and 3 bases separated the two germline ends. CDR3 size: 12 residues. The CDR3 sequence is CASSAGTDTQYF. The CDR3 nucleotides are TGTGCCAGCAGTGCAGGCACAGATACGCAGTATTTT.